This T cell receptor beta chain was identified in a study of cytotoxic CD8 clonotypes in ibrutinib-treated CLL. Germline V CDR1 and CDR2: KGHSH, LQKENI. The CDR3 has 15 residues. V was pared by 3 bases and J by 6 bases, with 15 bases between. The repertoire was sequenced with immunoSEQ multiplex PCR; TCRdb's copy has only in-frame clones and lacks some. The profile shows around 330,000 clones, over 55% of them singletons. The chain recombines TRBV18 with TRBJ1-5; maybe TRBD1 (6 bases). The TCR comes from a human donor with chronic lymphocytic leukemia. Source: PBMCs, taken after 36 months of ibrutinib treatment. CDR3 sequence (DNA): TGTGCCAGCTCACCCCGAGGGGGGGGCGGTCAGCCCCAGCATTTT. This codes for CASSPRGGGGQPQHF.